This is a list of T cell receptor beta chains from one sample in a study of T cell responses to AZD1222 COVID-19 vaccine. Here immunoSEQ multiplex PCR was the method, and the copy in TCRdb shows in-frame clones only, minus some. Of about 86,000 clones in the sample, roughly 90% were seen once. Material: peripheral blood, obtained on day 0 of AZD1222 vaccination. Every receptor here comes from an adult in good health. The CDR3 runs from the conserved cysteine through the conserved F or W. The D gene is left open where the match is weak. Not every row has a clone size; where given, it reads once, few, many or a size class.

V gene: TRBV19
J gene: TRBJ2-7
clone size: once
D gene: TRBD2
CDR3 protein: CASSIDPASGSLYEQYF
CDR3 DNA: TGTGCCAGTAGTATAGATCCGGCTAGCGGGAGTTTATACGAGCAGTACTTC

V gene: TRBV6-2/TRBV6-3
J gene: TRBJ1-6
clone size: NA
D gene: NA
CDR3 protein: CASSILSSYNSPLHF
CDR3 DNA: TGTGCCAGCAGTATATTAAGCTCCTATAATTCACCCCTCCACTTT

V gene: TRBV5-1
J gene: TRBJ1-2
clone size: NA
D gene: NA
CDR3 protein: CASGLPAPGEGYTF
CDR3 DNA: TGCGCCAGCGGCCTCCCAGCCCCGGGGGAAGGCTACACCTTC

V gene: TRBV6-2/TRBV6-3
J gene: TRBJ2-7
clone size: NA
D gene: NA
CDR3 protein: CASSYRQGTYEQYF
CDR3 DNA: TGTGCCAGCAGTTACCGGCAGGGCACCTACGAGCAGTACTTC

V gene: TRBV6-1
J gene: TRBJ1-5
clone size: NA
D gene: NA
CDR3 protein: CASSEGQVNQPQHF
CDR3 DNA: TGTGCCAGCAGTGAAGGACAGGTTAATCAGCCCCAGCATTTT

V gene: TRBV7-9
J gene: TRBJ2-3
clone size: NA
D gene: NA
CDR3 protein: CASSSPQSTDTQYF
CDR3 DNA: TGTGCCAGCAGCTCCCCCCAGAGCACAGATACGCAGTATTTT

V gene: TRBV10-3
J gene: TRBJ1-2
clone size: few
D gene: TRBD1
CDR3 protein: CAINTDRGDGYTF
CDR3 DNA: TGTGCCATCAACACGGACAGGGGAGATGGCTACACCTTC

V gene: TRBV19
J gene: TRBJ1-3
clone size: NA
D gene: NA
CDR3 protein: CASTGPGNTIYF
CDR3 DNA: TGTGCCAGTACAGGGCCTGGAAACACCATATATTTT

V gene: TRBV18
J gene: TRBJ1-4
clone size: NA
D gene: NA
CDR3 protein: CASSPGGDREKLFF
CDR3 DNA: TGTGCCAGCTCACCAGGGGGCGACCGAGAAAAACTGTTTTTT

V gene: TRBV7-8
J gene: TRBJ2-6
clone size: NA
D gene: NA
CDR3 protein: CASSLQGGSGANVLTF
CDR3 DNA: TGTGCCAGCAGCCTACAGGGAGGCTCTGGGGCCAACGTCCTGACTTTC

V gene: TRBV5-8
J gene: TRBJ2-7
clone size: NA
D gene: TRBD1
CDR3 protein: CASSSTWTGLEQYF
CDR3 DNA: TGTGCCAGCAGCTCCACCTGGACAGGGCTCGAGCAGTACTTC

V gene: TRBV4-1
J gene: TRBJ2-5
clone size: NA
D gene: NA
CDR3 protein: CASSQVAQETQYF
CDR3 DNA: TGCGCCAGCAGCCAAGTGGCCCAAGAGACCCAGTACTTC

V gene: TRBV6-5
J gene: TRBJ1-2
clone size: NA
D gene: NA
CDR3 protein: CASRGVGGYTF
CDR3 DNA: TGTGCCAGCAGAGGGGTTGGTGGCTACACCTTC

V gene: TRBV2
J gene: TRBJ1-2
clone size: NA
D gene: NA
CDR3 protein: CASGTGWEGYTF
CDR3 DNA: TGTGCCAGCGGGACGGGGTGGGAAGGCTACACCTTC

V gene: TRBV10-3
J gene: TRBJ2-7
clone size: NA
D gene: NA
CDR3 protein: CAISDQVPPYEQYF
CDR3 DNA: TGTGCCATCAGTGATCAGGTCCCCCCCTACGAGCAGTACTTC

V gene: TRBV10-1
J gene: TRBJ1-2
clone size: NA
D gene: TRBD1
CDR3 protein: CASSGQGTYGYTF
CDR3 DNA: TGCGCCAGCAGTGGACAGGGCACCTATGGCTACACCTTC

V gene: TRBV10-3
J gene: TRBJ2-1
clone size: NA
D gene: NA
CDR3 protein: CAISERESSEQFF
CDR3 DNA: TGTGCCATCAGTGAGCGGGAGAGTTCCGAGCAGTTCTTC

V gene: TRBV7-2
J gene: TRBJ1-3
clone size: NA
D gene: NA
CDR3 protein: CASSLQSGNTIYF
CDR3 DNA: TGTGCCAGCAGCTTACAATCTGGAAACACCATATATTTT

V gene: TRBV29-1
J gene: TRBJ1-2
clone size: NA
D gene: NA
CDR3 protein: CSVDHPGWGYTF
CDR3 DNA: TGCAGCGTTGATCACCCAGGATGGGGCTACACCTTC

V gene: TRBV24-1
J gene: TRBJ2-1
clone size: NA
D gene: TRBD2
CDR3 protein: CATSDGGLAGNEQFF
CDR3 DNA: TGTGCCACCAGTGATGGGGGACTAGCGGGCAATGAGCAGTTCTTC

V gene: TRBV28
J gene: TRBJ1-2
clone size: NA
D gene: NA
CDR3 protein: CASSQDSVYGYTF
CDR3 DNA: TGTGCCAGCAGTCAGGACAGCGTCTATGGCTACACCTTC

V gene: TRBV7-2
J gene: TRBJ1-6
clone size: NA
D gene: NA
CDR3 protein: CASRDKGYNSPLHF
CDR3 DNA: TGTGCCAGCAGAGACAAGGGGTATAATTCACCCCTCCACTTT

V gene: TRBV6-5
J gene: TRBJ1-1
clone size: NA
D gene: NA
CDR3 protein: CASSLKERTEAFF
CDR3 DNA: TGTGCCAGCAGCCTCAAGGAGAGGACTGAAGCTTTCTTT

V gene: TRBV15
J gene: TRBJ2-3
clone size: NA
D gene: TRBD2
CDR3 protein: CATSRGSSGGRTDTQYF
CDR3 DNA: TGTGCCACCAGCAGAGGATCTAGCGGGGGACGCACAGATACGCAGTATTTT

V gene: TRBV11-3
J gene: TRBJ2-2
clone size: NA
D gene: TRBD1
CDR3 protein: CASSPTRTGGRERNTGELFF
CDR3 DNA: TGTGCCAGCAGCCCCACCCGGACAGGGGGACGGGAGAGGAACACCGGGGAGCTGTTTTTT

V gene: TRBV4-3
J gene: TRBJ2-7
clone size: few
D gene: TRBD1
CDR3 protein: CASSQDWPGGSYEQYF
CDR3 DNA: TGCGCCAGCAGCCAAGATTGGCCAGGGGGCTCCTACGAGCAGTACTTC

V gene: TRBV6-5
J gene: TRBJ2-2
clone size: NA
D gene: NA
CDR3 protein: CASTGALNTGELFF
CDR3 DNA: TGTGCCAGTACCGGGGCCCTGAACACCGGGGAGCTGTTTTTT

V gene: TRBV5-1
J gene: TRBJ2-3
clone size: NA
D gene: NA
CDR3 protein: CASSFLAQKSGTDTQYF
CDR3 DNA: TGCGCCAGCAGCTTCCTCGCCCAAAAAAGTGGGACAGATACGCAGTATTTT

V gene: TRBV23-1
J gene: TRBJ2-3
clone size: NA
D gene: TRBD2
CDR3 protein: CASSQRLADRTDTQYF
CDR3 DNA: TGCGCCAGCTCTCAGAGGCTAGCGGACCGCACAGATACGCAGTATTTT

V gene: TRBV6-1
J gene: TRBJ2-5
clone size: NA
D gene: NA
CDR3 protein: CASSEGQTYQETQYF
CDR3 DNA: TGTGCCAGCAGTGAGGGGCAAACTTACCAAGAGACCCAGTACTTC

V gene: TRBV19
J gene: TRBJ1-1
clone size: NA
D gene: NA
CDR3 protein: CASTKQEGEAFF
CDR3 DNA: TGTGCCAGTACCAAGCAGGAGGGTGAAGCTTTCTTT

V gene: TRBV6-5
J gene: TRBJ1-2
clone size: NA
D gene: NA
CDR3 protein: CASSYNEANYGYTF
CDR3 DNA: TGTGCCAGCAGTTACAACGAGGCTAACTATGGCTACACCTTC

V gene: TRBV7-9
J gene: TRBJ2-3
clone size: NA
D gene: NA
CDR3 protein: CASSSYSKGQGDTQYF
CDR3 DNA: TGTGCCAGCAGCTCCTATTCGAAGGGGCAGGGAGATACGCAGTATTTT

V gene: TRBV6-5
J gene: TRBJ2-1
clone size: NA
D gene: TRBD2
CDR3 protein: CASSYGSGGGYNEQFF
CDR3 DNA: TGTGCCAGCAGTTACGGTAGCGGGGGAGGGTACAATGAGCAGTTCTTC

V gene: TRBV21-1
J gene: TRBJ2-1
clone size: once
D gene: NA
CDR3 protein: CASKAGGSYNEQFF
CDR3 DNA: TGTGCCAGCAAAGCGGGAGGCTCCTACAATGAGCAGTTCTTC

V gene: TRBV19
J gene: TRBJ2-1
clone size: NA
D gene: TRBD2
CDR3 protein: CASSVGLAVYNEQFF
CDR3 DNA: TGTGCCAGTAGTGTCGGACTAGCGGTATACAATGAGCAGTTCTTC

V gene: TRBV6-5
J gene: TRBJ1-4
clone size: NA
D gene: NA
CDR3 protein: CASMRGANEKLFF
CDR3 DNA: TGTGCCAGCATGAGGGGGGCTAATGAAAAACTGTTTTTT

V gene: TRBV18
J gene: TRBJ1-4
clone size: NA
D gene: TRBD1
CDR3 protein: CASSKTGGSSNEKLFF
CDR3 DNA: TGTGCCAGCTCAAAGACAGGGGGCTCGTCTAATGAAAAACTGTTTTTT

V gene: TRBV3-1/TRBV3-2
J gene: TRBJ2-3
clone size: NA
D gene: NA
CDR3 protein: CASSQDSGASTDTQYF
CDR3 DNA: TGTGCCAGCAGCCAAGATTCTGGGGCTAGCACAGATACGCAGTATTTT

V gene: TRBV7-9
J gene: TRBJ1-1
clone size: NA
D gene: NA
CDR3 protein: CASSLEQGRKAFF
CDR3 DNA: TGTGCCAGCAGCTTAGAGCAAGGCCGAAAAGCTTTCTTT

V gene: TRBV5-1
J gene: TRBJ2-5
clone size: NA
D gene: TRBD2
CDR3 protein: CASSGTSGRGQETQYF
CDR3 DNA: TGCGCCAGCAGCGGGACTAGCGGGAGAGGTCAAGAGACCCAGTACTTC

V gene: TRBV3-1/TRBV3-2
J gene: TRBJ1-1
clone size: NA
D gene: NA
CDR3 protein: CASSQERQTWNTEAFF
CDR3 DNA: TGTGCCAGCAGCCAAGAAAGGCAGACGTGGAACACTGAAGCTTTCTTT

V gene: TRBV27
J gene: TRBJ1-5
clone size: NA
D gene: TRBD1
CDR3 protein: CASSLKAGGREQPQHF
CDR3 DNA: TGTGCCAGCAGTTTAAAGGCAGGGGGCCGTGAACAGCCCCAGCATTTT

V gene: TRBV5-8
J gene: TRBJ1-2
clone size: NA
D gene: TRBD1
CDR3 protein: CASSTRTGSYTF
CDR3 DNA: TGTGCCAGCAGCACAAGGACAGGGAGCTACACCTTC

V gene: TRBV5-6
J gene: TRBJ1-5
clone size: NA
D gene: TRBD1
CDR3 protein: CASSVTGGRQPQHF
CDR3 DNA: TGTGCCAGCAGCGTGACAGGGGGAAGGCAGCCCCAGCATTTT